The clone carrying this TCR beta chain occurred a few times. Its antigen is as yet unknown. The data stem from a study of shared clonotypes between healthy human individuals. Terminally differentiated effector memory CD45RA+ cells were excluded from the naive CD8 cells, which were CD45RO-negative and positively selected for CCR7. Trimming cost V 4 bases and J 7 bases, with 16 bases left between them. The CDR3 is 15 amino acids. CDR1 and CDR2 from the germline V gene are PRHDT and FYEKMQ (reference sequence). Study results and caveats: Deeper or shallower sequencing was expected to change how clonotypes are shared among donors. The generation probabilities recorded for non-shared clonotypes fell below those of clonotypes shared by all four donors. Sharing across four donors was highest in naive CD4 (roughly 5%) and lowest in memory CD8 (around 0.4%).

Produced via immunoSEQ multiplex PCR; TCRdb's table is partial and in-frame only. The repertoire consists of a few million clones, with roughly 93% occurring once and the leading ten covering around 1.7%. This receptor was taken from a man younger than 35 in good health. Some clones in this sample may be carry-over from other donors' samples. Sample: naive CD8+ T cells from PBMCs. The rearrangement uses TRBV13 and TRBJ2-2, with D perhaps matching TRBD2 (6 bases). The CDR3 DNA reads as TGTGCCAGCAGCTCCAGGATCATGACTAGCGGGGAGCTGTTTTTT. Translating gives CASSSRIMTSGELFF. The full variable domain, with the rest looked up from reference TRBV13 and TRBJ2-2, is AAGVIQSPRHLIKEKRETATLKCYPIPRHDTVYWYQQGPGQDPQFLISFYEKMQSDKGSIPDRFSAQQFSDYHSELNMSSLELGDSALYFCASSSRIMTSGELFFGEGSRLTVL.